This T cell receptor (beta chain) originates from a study of blood T cell repertoires in COVID-19. As for the study in general: Sites in the United States, Italy and Spain provided acute and convalescent COVID-19 samples.

All enrollees were roughly 18 to 100 years old and from roughly 26 US areas. Authors' analysis steps: For nucleated cells, counts were estimated from reference gene primer amplification. Libraries were prepared by immunoSEQ multiplex PCR; TCRdb keeps only in-frame clonotypes and omits some of them. The V and J calls and clone size are taken from that table; D and trimming were inferred from the DNA. The sample has about 480,000 clones; roughly 90% are singletons. The sequencing sample was made of PBMCs or T cells enriched from blood (not recorded which). This clonotype was obtained from a woman between 35 and 50 years old who had recovered from COVID-19.

The CDR3 DNA reads TGTGCCAGCAGTGAAACAGGGGGTGGATATGGCTACACCTTC. Its protein product is CASSETGGGYGYTF. The J gene is TRBJ1-2, the V gene TRBV25-1; 8 nucleotides align to TRBD1. J was trimmed by 5 bases and V by 2 bases; bases with no gene match: 4. Per germline, CDR1 MGHDK and CDR2 SYGVNS. The CDR3 totals 14 residues.